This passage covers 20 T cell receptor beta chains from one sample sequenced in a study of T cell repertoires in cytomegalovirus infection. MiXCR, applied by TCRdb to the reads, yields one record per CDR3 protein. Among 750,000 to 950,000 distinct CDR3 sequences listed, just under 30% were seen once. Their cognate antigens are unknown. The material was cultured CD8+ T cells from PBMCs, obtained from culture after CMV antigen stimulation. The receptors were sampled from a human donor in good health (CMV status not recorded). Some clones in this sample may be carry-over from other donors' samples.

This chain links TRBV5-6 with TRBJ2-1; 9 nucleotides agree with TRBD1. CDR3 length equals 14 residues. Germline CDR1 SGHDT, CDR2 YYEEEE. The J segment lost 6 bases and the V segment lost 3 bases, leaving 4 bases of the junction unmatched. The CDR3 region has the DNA TGTGCCAGCAGCTCGGGACAGGGTCCCAATGAGCAGTTCTTC. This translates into CASSSGQGPNEQFF.

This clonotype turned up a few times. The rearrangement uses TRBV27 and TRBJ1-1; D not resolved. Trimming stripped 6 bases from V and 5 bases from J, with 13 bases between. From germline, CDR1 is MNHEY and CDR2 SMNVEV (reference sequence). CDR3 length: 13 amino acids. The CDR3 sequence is CASSFQYSTEAFF. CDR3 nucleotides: TGTGCCAGCAGCTTCCAGTATAGTACTGAAGCTTTCTTT.

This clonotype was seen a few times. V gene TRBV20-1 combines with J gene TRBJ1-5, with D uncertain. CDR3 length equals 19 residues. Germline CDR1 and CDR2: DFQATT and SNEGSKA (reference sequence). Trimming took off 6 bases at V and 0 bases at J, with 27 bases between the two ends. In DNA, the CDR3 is TGCAGTGCCCGGACTCGGGTGTCCCCACCTTACTATAGCAATCAGCCCCAGCATTTT. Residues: CSARTRVSPPYYSNQPQHF.

The CDR3 nucleotides are TGTGCCATCGGCTACAGGGGTCAAGATGGCTACACCTTC. Its protein is CAIGYRGQDGYTF. This chain connects TRBV10-3 to TRBJ1-2; 7 positions agree with TRBD1. The germline CDR1 and CDR2 sequences are ENHRY and SYGVKD. The CDR3 runs to 13 residues. J gave up 6 bases and V 8 bases, and 9 bases lay outside the gene matches.

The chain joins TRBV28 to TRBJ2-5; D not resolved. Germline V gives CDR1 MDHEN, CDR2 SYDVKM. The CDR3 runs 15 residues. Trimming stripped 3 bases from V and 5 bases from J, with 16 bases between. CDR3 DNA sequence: TGTGCCAGCAGTTTGGCGGATGCCTCCCTGGAGACCCAGTACTTC. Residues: CASSLADASLETQYF.

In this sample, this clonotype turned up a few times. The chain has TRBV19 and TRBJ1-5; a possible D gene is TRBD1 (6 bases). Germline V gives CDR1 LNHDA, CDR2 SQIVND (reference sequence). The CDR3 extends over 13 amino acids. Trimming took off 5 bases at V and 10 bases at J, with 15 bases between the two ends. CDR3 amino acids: CASSDRYNLPQHF. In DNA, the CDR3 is TGTGCCAGTAGTGACAGGTACAATTTACCCCAGCATTTT.

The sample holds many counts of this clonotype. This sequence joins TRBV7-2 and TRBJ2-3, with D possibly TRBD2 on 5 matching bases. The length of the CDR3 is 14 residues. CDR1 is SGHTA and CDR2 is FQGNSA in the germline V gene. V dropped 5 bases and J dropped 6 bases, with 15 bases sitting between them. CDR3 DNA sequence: TGTGCCAGCAGCGCGGACGGGGTTTGGGATACGCAGTATTTT. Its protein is CASSADGVWDTQYF.

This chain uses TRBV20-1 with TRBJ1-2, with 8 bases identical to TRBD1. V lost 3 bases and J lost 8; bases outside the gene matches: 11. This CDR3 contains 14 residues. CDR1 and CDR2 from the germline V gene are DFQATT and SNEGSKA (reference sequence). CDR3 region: CSARNRGDPEGYTF. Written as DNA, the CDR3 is TGCAGTGCTAGGAACAGGGGGGACCCGGAAGGCTACACCTTC.

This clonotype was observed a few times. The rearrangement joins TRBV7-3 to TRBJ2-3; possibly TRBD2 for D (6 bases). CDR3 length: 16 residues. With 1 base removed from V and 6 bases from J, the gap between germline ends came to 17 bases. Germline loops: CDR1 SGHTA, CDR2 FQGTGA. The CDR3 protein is CASSLKATGGRDTQYF. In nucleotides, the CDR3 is TGTGCCAGCAGCTTAAAAGCTACAGGTGGGAGGGATACGCAGTATTTT. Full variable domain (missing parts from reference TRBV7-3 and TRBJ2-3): GAGVSQTPSNKVTEKGKYVELRCDPISGHTALYWYRQSLGQGPEFLIYFQGTGAADDSGLPNDRFFAVRPEGSVSTLKIQRTERGDSAVYLCASSLKATGGRDTQYFGPGTRLTVL.

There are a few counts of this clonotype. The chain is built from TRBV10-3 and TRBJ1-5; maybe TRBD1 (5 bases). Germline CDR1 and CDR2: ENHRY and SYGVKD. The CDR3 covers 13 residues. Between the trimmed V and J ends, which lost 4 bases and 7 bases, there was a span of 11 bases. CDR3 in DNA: TGTGCCATCAGTGCAGGGTCCGAACAGCCCCAGCATTTT. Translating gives CAISAGSEQPQHF.

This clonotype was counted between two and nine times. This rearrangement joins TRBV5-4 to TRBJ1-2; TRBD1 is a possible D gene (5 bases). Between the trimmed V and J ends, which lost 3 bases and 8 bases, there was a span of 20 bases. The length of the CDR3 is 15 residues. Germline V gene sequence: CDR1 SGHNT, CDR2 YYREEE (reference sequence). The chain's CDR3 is CASSYQLSRDGGYTF. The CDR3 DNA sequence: TGTGCCAGCAGCTACCAACTAAGCAGGGATGGAGGCTACACCTTC.

The DNA of the CDR3 is TGTGCCAGCAGTTACCCAAGCGGGCCGAACACCGGGGAGCTGTTTTTT. Translation: CASSYPSGPNTGELFF. The chain combines TRBV12-3 or TRBV12-4 with TRBJ2-2, with a weak D call TRBD2 (6 bases). The CDR3 has 16 residues. Trimming stripped 4 bases from V and 0 bases from J, with 12 bases between.

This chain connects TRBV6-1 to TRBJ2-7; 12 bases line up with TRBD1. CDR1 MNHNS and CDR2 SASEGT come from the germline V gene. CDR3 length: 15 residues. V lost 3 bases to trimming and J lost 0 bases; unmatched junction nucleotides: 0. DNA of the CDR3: TGTGCCAGCAGTGAGGGACAGGGGGCCTCCTACGAGCAGTACGTC. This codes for CASSEGQGASYEQYV.

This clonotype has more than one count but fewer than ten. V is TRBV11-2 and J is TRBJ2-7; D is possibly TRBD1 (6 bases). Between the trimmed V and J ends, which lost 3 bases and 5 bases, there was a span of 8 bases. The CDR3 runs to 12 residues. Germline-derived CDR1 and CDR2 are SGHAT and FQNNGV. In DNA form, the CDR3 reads TGTGCCAGCAGCTTCGGACAGAACGAGCAGTACGTC. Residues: CASSFGQNEQYV.

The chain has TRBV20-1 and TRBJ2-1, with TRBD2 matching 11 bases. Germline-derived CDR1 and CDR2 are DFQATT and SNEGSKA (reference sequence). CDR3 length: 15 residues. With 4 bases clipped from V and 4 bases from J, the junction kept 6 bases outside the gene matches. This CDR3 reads CSAISTSGDYNEQFF. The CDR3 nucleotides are TGCAGTGCTATTTCGACTAGCGGGGATTACAATGAGCAGTTCTTC.

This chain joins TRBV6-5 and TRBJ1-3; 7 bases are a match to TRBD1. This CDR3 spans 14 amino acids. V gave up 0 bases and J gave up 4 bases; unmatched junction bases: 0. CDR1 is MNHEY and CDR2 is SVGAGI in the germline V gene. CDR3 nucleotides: TGTGCCAGCAGTTACTCACAGGGGGGAAACACCATATATTTT. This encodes CASSYSQGGNTIYF.

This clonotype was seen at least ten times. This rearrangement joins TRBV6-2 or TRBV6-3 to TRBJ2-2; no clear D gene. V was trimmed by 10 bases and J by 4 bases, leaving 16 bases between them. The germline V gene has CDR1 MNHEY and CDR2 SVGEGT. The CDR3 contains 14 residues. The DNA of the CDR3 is TGTGCCACCAATCCGAGGCCATTCACCGGGGAGCTGTTTTTT. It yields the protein CATNPRPFTGELFF.

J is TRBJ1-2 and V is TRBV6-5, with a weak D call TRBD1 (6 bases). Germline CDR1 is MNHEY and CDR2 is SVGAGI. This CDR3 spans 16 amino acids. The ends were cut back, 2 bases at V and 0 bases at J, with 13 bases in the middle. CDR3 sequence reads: CASSYGRRGANYGYTF. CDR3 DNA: TGTGCCAGCAGTTACGGACGTAGGGGGGCTAACTATGGCTACACCTTC.

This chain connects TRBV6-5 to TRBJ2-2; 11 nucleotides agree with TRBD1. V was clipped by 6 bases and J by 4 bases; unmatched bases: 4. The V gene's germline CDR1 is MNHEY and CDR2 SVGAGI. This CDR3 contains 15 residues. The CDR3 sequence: CASSGQGAGTGELFF. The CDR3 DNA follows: TGTGCCAGCAGCGGACAGGGGGCTGGCACCGGGGAGCTGTTTTTT.

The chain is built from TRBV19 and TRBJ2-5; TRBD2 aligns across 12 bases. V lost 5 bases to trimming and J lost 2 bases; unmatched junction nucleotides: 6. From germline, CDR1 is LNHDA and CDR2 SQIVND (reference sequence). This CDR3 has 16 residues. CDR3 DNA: TGTGCCAGTAGTGCCGGACTAGCGGGAATTCAAGAGACCCAGTACTTC. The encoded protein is CASSAGLAGIQETQYF.